This T cell receptor (beta chain) is drawn from a study of blood T cell repertoires in COVID-19. On the study more broadly: T cells, B-cell-depleted T cells, or PBMCs provided the cDNA or gDNA that served as material.

Authors' processing steps: Nucleated cell number was recorded as an estimate derived from reference gene primer amplification. Only in-frame clones appear in the TCRdb table, and some are missing; sequencing was by immunoSEQ multiplex PCR. V and J calls and clone size are copied from that table; D and trimming were computed from the DNA. The sample consists of about 150,000 clones, roughly 82% of them appearing once. V shed 6 bases, J shed 8 bases, and the junction held 5 bases outside the gene matches. Germline V gene sequence: CDR1 KGHDR, CDR2 SFDVKD. The CDR3 extends over 13 amino acids. This clone was counted a single time.

This sequence was found in a man between 70 and 80 years old with acute or convalescent COVID-19. Sequencing was carried out using peripheral blood. The chain is built from TRBV24-1 and TRBJ2-1; TRBD2 aligns across 8 bases. This CDR3 reads CATSSGSLDEQFF. DNA of the CDR3: TGTGCCACCAGTAGCGGGAGTTTGGATGAGCAGTTCTTC.